What follows is one T cell receptor beta chain and its context. Its antigen is not known. The data were obtained in a study of blood T cells in healthy people across ages. Whole-study findings and limits: Because sorting was not performed, PBMCs prevented conclusive naive versus antigen-experienced comparison.

Samples had at least 7 million PBMCs isolated from them. The second PCR ran about 7 to 12 cycles with a sample-barcoded 5' primer and J-beta primers. Every individual sample yielded 2.5 million or more paired-end reads (each containing CDR3). TCRdb analysed the 5' RACE reads with MiXCR anew, one entry per CDR3 protein. The data contain roughly 1,500,000 distinct CDR3 sequences, roughly 32% of them seen just once; the ten biggest clones take up around 10%. The CDR3 runs to 15 residues. V was pared by 0 bases and J by 2 bases, with 11 bases between. CDR1 and CDR2 from the germline V gene are DFQATT and SNEGSKA (reference sequence).

The V gene is TRBV20-1, the J gene TRBJ1-5, with unresolved D. This TCR was recovered from a woman aged 30 to 39 in good health. The specimen sequenced was blood. The CDR3 coding sequence is TGCAGTGCTAGAGAAGAGGGTGGTGGCAATCAGCCCCAGCATTTT. Encoded protein: CSAREEGGGNQPQHF.